The T cell receptor (beta chain) under discussion was sequenced for a study of blood T cell repertoires in COVID-19. The assay was immunoSEQ multiplex PCR, and TCRdb's table has in-frame clones only and misses some. The repertoire holds approximately 160,000 clones, 84% seen once, with less than 9% in the top ten. The germline V gene has CDR1 SSHAT and CDR2 FNYEAQ (reference sequence). There are 13 residues in the CDR3. In its sample, this clone was seen once. The junction departs from germline at one end; a sequencing error may be responsible. This sequence joins TRBV7-7 and TRBJ2-3, with a possible D match to TRBD1 (6 bases). This clonotype was obtained from a man aged 40-50 years who had recovered from COVID-19. The sample comprised peripheral blood. The CDR3 nucleotides are TGTGCTAGCAGCTTAGATGGGACAAGGAGTCAGTATTTT. It codes for CASSLDGTRSQYF.